This T cell receptor beta chain derives from a study of blood T cell repertoires in COVID-19. The CDR3 has 13 amino acids. The V gene's germline CDR1 is SQVTM and CDR2 ANQGSEA. With 3 bases removed from V and 1 base from J, the gap between germline ends came to 7 bases. The protocol was immunoSEQ multiplex PCR, while the TCRdb copy is restricted to in-frame clones and leaves out a portion. The table lists tens of thousands of clones, around nine tenths of them singletons. The sample consisted of peripheral blood. The chain combines TRBV29-1 with TRBJ1-3; D is possibly TRBD1 (5 bases). This clonotype originated in a human donor in a cohort sampled during active COVID-19. CDR3 DNA sequence: TGCAGCGTTGAGGGGCTTTCTGGAAACACCATATATTTT. Translation: CSVEGLSGNTIYF.